The rows below give T cell receptor beta chains drawn from one sample of a study of cytomegalovirus exposure and HLA in healthy donors. TCRdb keeps only in-frame clones here, not all; method: immunoSEQ multiplex PCR. The table lists about 160,000 clones, 65% to 85% of them singletons. The specimen sequenced was PBMCs. The receptors shown here come from a woman in her thirties or forties in good health and CMV-seropositive. The CDR3 runs from the conserved cysteine through the conserved F or W. Each record gives: clone size, V gene, D gene, J gene, CDR3 length, CDR3 protein, CDR3 DNA. The D gene is left open where the match is weak. Clone size, where shown, is once, few, many, or a class for clones that have expanded.

.	TRBV5-1	TRBD1	TRBJ2-3	15	CASRQQGALTDTQYF	TGCGCCAGCAGACAACAGGGGGCGCTGACAGATACGCAGTATTTT
.	TRBV21-1	.	TRBJ2-3	16	CASSKVTAGGPDTQYF	TGTGCCAGCAGCAAAGTAACCGCGGGGGGGCCAGATACGCAGTATTTT
.	TRBV10-3	TRBD2	TRBJ2-1	17	CAIRGGRERGGGNEQFF	TGTGCCATCAGAGGAGGGAGGGAGCGGGGGGGCGGTAATGAGCAGTTCTTC
few	TRBV6-5	.	TRBJ2-4	13	CASRVRGENIQYF	TGTGCCAGCAGGGTAAGGGGCGAAAACATTCAGTACTTC
.	TRBV5-1	.	TRBJ2-6	16	CASSLDTGSGANGLTF	TGCGCCAGCAGCTTGGATACAGGGTCTGGGGCCAACGGCCTGACTTTC
.	TRBV28	.	TRBJ2-4	12	CASSSDRNIQYF	TGTGCCAGCAGTTCCGACAGAAACATTCAGTACTTC
.	TRBV29-1	.	TRBJ1-2	13	CSAKPDRTDGYTF	TGCAGCGCAAAACCCGACCGCACAGATGGCTACACCTTC
.	TRBV4-3	.	TRBJ1-1	13	CASSQELGDEAFF	TGCGCCAGCAGCCAAGAATTGGGAGATGAAGCTTTCTTT
.	TRBV20-1	.	TRBJ2-2	11	CSSFGVGELFF	TGCAGCTCTTTCGGGGTTGGGGAGCTGTTTTTT
.	TRBV4-2	.	TRBJ2-7	14	CASSQDGGEYEQYF	TGTGCCAGCAGCCAAGATGGCGGGGAATACGAGCAGTACTTC
.	TRBV19	.	TRBJ1-4	14	CASGSQGGSEKLFF	TGTGCCAGTGGCTCACAGGGCGGTAGCGAAAAACTGTTTTTT
.	TRBV6-5	.	TRBJ1-6	14	CASSVQFHNSPLHF	TGTGCCAGCAGTGTTCAGTTTCACAATTCACCCCTCCACTTT
few	TRBV30	TRBD1	TRBJ1-2	15	CAWSVLDDRGDGYTF	TGTGCCTGGAGTGTACTAGACGACAGGGGGGATGGCTACACCTTC
.	TRBV28	.	TRBJ1-4	13	CASETGWGEKLFF	TGTGCCAGCGAAACAGGGTGGGGTGAAAAACTGTTTTTT
.	TRBV13	.	TRBJ2-3	20	CASSLYTRRQGRTSSDTQYF	TGTGCCAGCAGCCTTTATACTCGTCGCCAGGGTCGGACAAGTTCAGATACGCAGTATTTT
.	TRBV28	.	TRBJ1-3	15	CASSSRTGFGNTIYF	TGTGCCAGCAGCTCACGGACTGGTTTTGGAAACACCATATATTTT
few	TRBV28	TRBD1	TRBJ1-2	13	CASRTGEVYGYTF	TGTGCCAGCAGAACAGGGGAGGTCTATGGCTACACCTTC